The 12 T cell receptor beta chains given below trace back to one sample, sequenced in a study of metastatic and nonmetastatic thyroid tumors. TCRdb re-called clones from the PCR reads using MiXCR. The sample lists approximately 31,000 clones, 18% occurring once. Patients underwent thyroid surgery, and none had received any treatment before it. The sequencing sample was made of blood. These receptors came from a female donor with papillary thyroid cancer or a benign thyroid nodule (not recorded which). Some clones in this sample may be carry-over from other donors' samples.

This clone appeared many times. The CDR3 DNA sequence: TGTGCCAGCACCCTTCTGAGCAGCCACACCGGGGAGCTGTTTTTT. Its protein is CASTLLSSHTGELFF. V is TRBV12-3 or TRBV12-4 and J is TRBJ2-2; D is unresolved. Trimming pared 7 bases from V and 3 bases from J, leaving 15 bases between. The CDR3 runs to 15 residues.

This clone was seen many times. The gene calls are TRBV28 and TRBJ2-1; 12 bases align to TRBD2. Germline loops: CDR1 MDHEN, CDR2 SYDVKM. This CDR3 has 16 amino acids. Unmatched junction bases numbered 6, after V lost 7 bases and J lost 2 bases. The CDR3 DNA sequence: TGTGCCAGCACCCCGACTAGCGGGGGCCCCTACAATGAGCAGTTCTTC. Its protein is CASTPTSGGPYNEQFF.

This clone was recorded many times. This chain links TRBV5-1 with TRBJ2-3; 11 bases map to TRBD2. The CDR3 extends over 16 amino acids. The germline V gene encodes CDR1 SGHRS and CDR2 YFSETQ. V dropped 2 bases and J dropped 5; count of bases not matched to a gene: 7. The CDR3 sequence: CASSFRPSGGRDTQYF. The CDR3 DNA is TGCGCCAGCAGCTTTAGGCCTAGCGGGGGGAGAGATACGCAGTATTTT.

This clone has more than one count but fewer than ten. The gene calls are TRBV10-3 and TRBJ2-6; D is unclear. Germline V gene data show CDR1 as ENHRY and CDR2 as SYGVKD. V lost 6 bases and J 10 bases, leaving 22 bases between the germline ends. The CDR3 is 16 residues long. The DNA of the CDR3 is TGTGCCATCAGCCCCGGAAGCGTTGGGCCCCTAAACGTCCTGACTTTC. It codes for CAISPGSVGPLNVLTF.

This clone was detected ten times or more. This sequence joins TRBV11-2 and TRBJ2-5; D could derive from TRBD1 or TRBD2 (5 bases each). This CDR3 comprises 14 residues. The germline CDR1 and CDR2 sequences are SGHAT and FQNNGV. V dropped 5 bases and J dropped 5 bases, with 15 bases sitting between them. The CDR3 is CASSPGRDLETQYF. DNA of the CDR3: TGTGCCAGCAGCCCAGGACGGGACCTGGAGACCCAGTACTTC.

This clone was found many times. The chain uses TRBV27 and TRBJ1-4; no firm D call. CDR1 is MNHEY, CDR2 SMNVEV, per germline (reference sequence). V lost 5 bases to trimming and J lost 4 bases, with 11 bases between them. There are 14 residues in the CDR3. The CDR3 DNA follows: TGTGCCAGCAGTGCCCGGATTTATAATGAAAAACTGTTTTTT. Amino acid sequence: CASSARIYNEKLFF.

In this sample, this clone turned up many times. J is TRBJ1-1 and V is TRBV29-1; D is unresolved. V was trimmed by 7 bases and J by 8 bases, leaving 11 bases between them. This CDR3 region has 10 residues. Germline values: CDR1 SQVTM, CDR2 ANQGSEA. CDR3 protein: CSGLEGEAFF. As DNA, the CDR3 is TGCAGCGGGCTTGAAGGGGAAGCTTTCTTT. Looking up the rest from reference TRBV29-1 and TRBJ1-1 gives the full variable domain: SAVISQKPSRDICQRGTSLTIQCQVDSQVTMMFWYRQQPGQSLTLIATANQGSEATYESGFVIDKFPISRPNLTFSTLTVSNMSPEDSSIYLCSGLEGEAFFGQGTRLTVV.

This clone was seen only a few times. The chain links TRBV2 to TRBJ1-6; 9 nucleotides align to TRBD1. The CDR3 extends over 13 amino acids. V was pared by 10 bases and J by 7 bases, with 5 bases of the junction left unmatched. CDR1 is SNHLY and CDR2 is FYNNEI in the germline V gene. CDR3 sequence (DNA): TGTGCCATGGACAGGGGTCCGAATTCACCCCTCCACTTT. It codes for CAMDRGPNSPLHF.

This clone was seen more than once but under ten times. The chain has TRBV10-3 and TRBJ1-1; D perhaps matches TRBD1 (5 bases). This CDR3 region has 14 residues. The ends were cut back, 5 bases at V and 3 bases at J, with 13 bases in the middle. The germline V gene encodes CDR1 ENHRY and CDR2 SYGVKD. As DNA, the CDR3 is TGTGCCATCAGTTATACGGCGGGGGACACTGAAGCTTTCTTT. This translates into CAISYTAGDTEAFF.

There are many counts of this clone. This chain uses TRBV3-1 with TRBJ2-5; 7 positions match TRBD1. This CDR3 region has 14 residues. Germline V gene lookup returns CDR1 LGHDT and CDR2 YNNKEL (reference sequence). The ends lost 4 bases at V and 2 bases at J; junction bases unmatched: 4. The CDR3 loop is CASSPPGQQETQYF. The CDR3 DNA sequence: TGTGCCAGCAGCCCGCCGGGACAGCAAGAGACCCAGTACTTC.

In its sample, this clone was seen many times. The rearrangement joins TRBV7-2 to TRBJ2-1; 7 nucleotides line up with TRBD2. The CDR3 loop spans 15 amino acids. V dropped 2 bases and J dropped 4; count of bases not matched to a gene: 5. Germline CDR1 reads SGHTA; CDR2 reads FQGNSA. The CDR3 loop is CASSLSAGVYNEQFF. The DNA of the CDR3 is TGTGCCAGCAGCTTATCCGCGGGGGTATACAATGAGCAGTTCTTC. Based on the CDR3 plus reference TRBV7-2 and TRBJ2-1, the full variable domain is GAGVSQSPSNKVTEKGKDVELRCDPISGHTALYWYRQSLGQGLEFLIYFQGNSAPDKSGLPSDRFSAERTGGSVSTLTIQRTQQEDSAVYLCASSLSAGVYNEQFFGPGTRLTVL.

This clone was counted many times. The genes are TRBV7-8 and TRBJ2-7; 8 bases are shared with TRBD2. The CDR3 runs 15 residues. V was pared by 3 bases and J by 3 bases, with 7 bases of the junction left unmatched. Looked up from germline, CDR1 is SGHVS and CDR2 is FQNEAQ. CDR3 region: CASSFPDSGNYEQYF. The CDR3 region has the DNA TGTGCCAGCAGCTTCCCGGATAGCGGGAACTACGAGCAGTACTTC.